This is a list of T cell receptor beta chains from one sample in a study of shared clonotypes between healthy human individuals. The data were produced by immunoSEQ multiplex PCR, yet TCRdb's version contains in-frame clones alone and is incomplete. This table has about 1 million clones, roughly 75% appearing once. Sequenced input: memory CD4+ T cells sorted from blood. Receptor source: a man aged 18 to 35 in good health. Both conserved end residues are part of each CDR3. D genes are given only for firm matches.

j_gene | d_gene | v_gene | CDR3aa
TRBJ2-5 | - | TRBV5-1 | CASSLEKPQETQYF
TRBJ2-7 | - | TRBV5-1 | CASSLYDYEQYF
TRBJ1-2 | - | TRBV5-6 | CASYLRQPSNYGYTF
TRBJ1-1 | TRBD1 | TRBV5-6 | CASSGGTGLNTEAFF
TRBJ1-1 | TRBD1 | TRBV27 | CASSLGGANTEAFF
TRBJ2-5 | - | TRBV30 | CAWSEMGPSDQYF
TRBJ1-1 | TRBD1 | TRBV19 | CASSEAGGRLGAFF
TRBJ2-3 | TRBD2 | TRBV9 | CASSVGAGGFTDTQYF
TRBJ1-1 | TRBD1 | TRBV9 | CASSVREGAVAFF
TRBJ1-2 | - | TRBV30 | CAGRAGGEGYGYTF
TRBJ1-1 | TRBD1 | TRBV9 | CASSVVGATGAMNTEAFF
TRBJ2-5 | TRBD2 | TRBV6-5 | CASSGGDTPSETQYF